What follows are 26 T cell receptor beta chains derived from one specimen sequenced in a study of OX40 agonist ivuxolimab in advanced cancers. Repertoires were generated with immunoSEQ multiplex PCR, while TCRdb's copy carries only in-frame clones and drops some. The data hold 11,000 to 15,000 clones, with about 80% observed a single time. The specimen comprised CD4+ or CD8+ T cells sorted from blood, sampled in a trial of the OX40 agonist ivuxolimab. Every receptor here comes from an adult with an advanced solid tumor such as melanoma, head and neck, liver or kidney cancer.

This rearrangement joins TRBV15 to TRBJ1-2; the D is unclear. The germline V gene encodes CDR1 LNHNV and CDR2 YYDKDF (reference sequence). This CDR3 has 13 amino acids. Trimming removed 10 bases at V and 7 bases at J, with 19 bases between. This CDR3 reads CASSEAWAGGYTF. The CDR3 DNA reads TGTGCCAGCAGTGAAGCGTGGGCAGGTGGCTACACCTTC.

The table lists this clone with a count of one. The chain recombines TRBV30 with TRBJ2-7; 9 nucleotides match TRBD1. The V and J ends lost 8 bases and 3 bases, in that order; junction bases with no gene match: 20. The CDR3 loop spans 17 amino acids. The germline CDR1 and CDR2 sequences are GTSNPN and SVGIG (reference sequence). CDR3 bases: TGTGCCGGCTCCGGGACAGGGAGGTCATTGGGAAACTACGAGCAGTACTTC. It codes for CAGSGTGRSLGNYEQYF.

This chain connects TRBV7-6 to TRBJ2-1, with 12 bases that match TRBD2. The germline CDR1 and CDR2 sequences are SGHVS and FNYEAQ. The CDR3 has 17 residues. V lost 5 bases and J lost 3; bases outside the gene matches: 8. CDR3 protein: CASSADGLAGFYNEQFF. CDR3 in DNA: TGTGCCAGCAGCGCCGATGGACTAGCGGGATTCTACAATGAGCAGTTCTTC.

This clone was observed a handful of times. V is TRBV5-4 and J is TRBJ2-1; 9 positions agree with TRBD2. This CDR3 is 16 amino acids long. The junction had 10 bases not matched to a gene; V was cut back by 2 bases and J by 7 bases. Germline lookup yields CDR1 SGHNT and CDR2 YYREEE (reference sequence). CDR3 sequence reads: CASSLDRTSARNEQFF. The CDR3 DNA reads TGTGCCAGCAGCTTAGACCGGACTAGCGCCAGAAATGAGCAGTTCTTC.

By sample share, this clone is large. The rearrangement uses TRBV10-2 and TRBJ2-7; the D is unclear. This CDR3 has 11 residues. Per the germline V gene, CDR1 is WSHSY and CDR2 is SAAADI. Between the trimmed V and J ends, which lost 3 bases and 5 bases, there was a span of 5 bases. The chain's CDR3 is CASSESDEQYF. DNA of the CDR3: TGCGCCAGCAGTGAAAGCGACGAGCAGTACTTC.

The chain links TRBV7-9 to TRBJ2-4; unclear D gene. The V end lost 5 bases, the J end lost 6 bases, and 11 bases lay between the germline ends. The germline CDR1 and CDR2 sequences are SEHNR and FQNEAQ (reference sequence). The CDR3 runs 13 residues. The CDR3 is CASSPEAGNIQYF. CDR3 DNA sequence: TGTGCCAGCAGCCCCGAGGCAGGAAACATTCAGTACTTC.

This clone showed up just once. V and J are TRBV10-1 and TRBJ2-5, with TRBD2 matching 10 bases. V trimming: 2 bases; J trimming: 1 base; junction bases outside the gene matches: 4. The CDR3 sequence is 16 residues long. From germline, CDR1 is WNHNN and CDR2 SYGVQD (reference sequence). The CDR3 loop reads CASSEVASGSQETQYF. The CDR3 DNA follows: TGCGCCAGCAGTGAGGTGGCTAGCGGGAGCCAAGAGACCCAGTACTTC.

The chain joins TRBV5-6 to TRBJ2-5; D remains unclear. CDR1 and CDR2 (germline): SGHDT, YYEEEE. V dropped 4 bases and J dropped 2 bases, with 12 bases sitting between them. The CDR3 runs to 14 residues. The CDR3 DNA is TGTGCCAGCAGCCCGGACGGGCCGCAAGAGACCCAGTACTTC. Translation gives CASSPDGPQETQYF.

J is TRBJ2-3 and V is TRBV4-1; D is unresolved. This CDR3 is built from 13 residues. The V and J ends lost 2 bases and 2 bases respectively, with 5 bases between them. The germline gives CDR1 MGHRA, CDR2 YSYEKL. CDR3 sequence: CASSQFSTDTQYF. CDR3 DNA: TGCGCCAGCAGCCAATTCTCCACAGATACGCAGTATTTT.

The rearrangement joins TRBV19 to TRBJ1-5, with TRBD1 identical over 8 bases. The ends lost 3 bases at V and 2 bases at J; junction bases unmatched: 12. Germline V gene lookup returns CDR1 LNHDA and CDR2 SQIVND (reference sequence). The CDR3 spans 18 residues. The CDR3 reads CASSMLILGQGGNQPQHF. The CDR3, as DNA: TGTGCCAGTAGTATGTTGATTCTTGGACAGGGTGGCAATCAGCCCCAGCATTTT.

This clone has just a few counts. V gene TRBV5-4 combines with J gene TRBJ2-1; the D gene is possibly TRBD1 (6 bases). V lost 2 bases to trimming and J lost 10 bases, with 13 bases between them. The CDR3 sequence is 13 residues long. Germline loops: CDR1 SGHNT, CDR2 YYREEE (reference sequence). The CDR3 nucleotides are TGTGCCAGCAGCTTCCTAGCAAGGGGGGAGCAGTTCTTC. It yields the protein CASSFLARGEQFF.

V is TRBV29-1 and J is TRBJ2-7; D gene uncertain. The germline CDR1 and CDR2 sequences are SQVTM and ANQGSEA. The CDR3 totals 11 residues. With 2 bases removed from V and 6 bases from J, the gap between germline ends came to 8 bases. The CDR3 region is CSVERWGEQYF. In DNA form, the CDR3 reads TGCAGCGTTGAACGATGGGGCGAGCAGTACTTC.

This clone has a single count. V and J are TRBV7-9 and TRBJ2-7; TRBD2 is a possible D gene (6 bases). Germline CDR1 and CDR2: SEHNR and FQNEAQ (reference sequence). The CDR3 is 14 amino acids. V lost 3 bases to trimming and J lost 3 bases, with 12 bases between them. CDR3 sequence (DNA): TGTGCCAGCAGCTTTGCGGGACCTCACTACGAGCAGTACTTC. Amino acid sequence: CASSFAGPHYEQYF.

In DNA form, the CDR3 reads TGTGCCAGCTCACCACTTCAGGGGGCGCCGGGGGAGCAGTACTTC. Protein product: CASSPLQGAPGEQYF. The rearrangement joins TRBV18 to TRBJ2-7; 8 positions agree with TRBD1. Germline loops: CDR1 KGHSH, CDR2 LQKENI. CDR3 length: 15 residues. Unmatched junction bases numbered 9, after V lost 1 base and J lost 7 bases.

J is TRBJ2-3 and V is TRBV7-9; D is unresolved. V dropped 1 base and J dropped 2 bases, with 1 base sitting between them. The CDR3 is 12 amino acids. Per germline, CDR1 SEHNR and CDR2 FQNEAQ (reference sequence). The DNA of the CDR3 is TGTGCCAGCAGCTTAGACACAGATACGCAGTATTTT. This sequence encodes CASSLDTDTQYF.

This rearrangement joins TRBV27 to TRBJ2-1; 11 bases are a match to TRBD2. The germline CDR1 and CDR2 sequences are MNHEY and SMNVEV (reference sequence). The junction had 9 bases not matched to a gene; V was cut back by 5 bases and J by 6 bases. The CDR3 loop spans 16 amino acids. The CDR3 nucleotides read TGTGCCAGCAGTCCTCTCGGACTAGCGGGTCGCAATGAGCAGTTCTTC. Translated, it gives CASSPLGLAGRNEQFF.

This clone was seen more than once but under ten times. The chain is built from TRBV7-6 and TRBJ2-3; no reliable D call. CDR3 length equals 14 residues. In germline, CDR1 is SGHVS, CDR2 FNYEAQ. With 1 base removed from V and 3 bases from J, the gap between germline ends came to 8 bases. In DNA form, the CDR3 reads TGTGCCAGCAGCTTAGGCGCGATAACAGATACGCAGTATTTT. Translating gives CASSLGAITDTQYF.

The chain combines TRBV6-1 with TRBJ2-1, with TRBD1 matching over 8 bases. The trim removed 0 bases at V and 3 bases at J, leaving 1 base unmatched. This CDR3 has 15 residues. Germline V gene sequence: CDR1 MNHNS, CDR2 SASEGT. The CDR3, as DNA: TGTGCCAGCAGTGAAGCGACAGGGGACTACAATGAGCAGTTCTTC. As protein: CASSEATGDYNEQFF.

This clone showed up just a few times. The chain recombines TRBV7-3 with TRBJ2-2; perhaps TRBD2 as D (5 bases). The length of the CDR3 is 12 residues. Germline CDR1 reads SGHTA; CDR2 reads FQGTGA. Between the trimmed V and J ends, which lost 10 bases and 8 bases, there was a span of 14 bases. The CDR3 sequence is CATSSDLGELFF. CDR3 nucleotides: TGTGCCACCTCTTCGGACTTAGGGGAGCTGTTTTTT.

The V gene is TRBV28, the J gene TRBJ2-1, with 10 bases fitting TRBD1. V shed 5 bases and J 7 bases; nucleotides not matched to a gene: 8. The CDR3 loop spans 15 amino acids. Germline values: CDR1 MDHEN, CDR2 SYDVKM. This CDR3 is CASSPRQGARNEQFF. The CDR3 bases are TGTGCCAGCAGTCCCAGACAGGGGGCCCGTAATGAGCAGTTCTTC.

The sample holds one count of this clone. The chain uses TRBV14 and TRBJ1-2; D possibly corresponds to TRBD1 (5 bases). The CDR3 consists of 15 residues. CDR1 SGHDN and CDR2 FVKESK come from the germline V gene. V lost 3 bases, J lost 6 bases, and 17 bases lay in between. In nucleotides, the CDR3 is TGTGCCAGCAGCCACTTCGGGACGTCTGATAATGGCTACACCTTC. Translation: CASSHFGTSDNGYTF.

V is TRBV27 and J is TRBJ1-2, with D possibly matching TRBD1 (6 bases). V was cut by 2 bases and J by 7 bases, with 14 bases left in between. Germline assignment: CDR1 MNHEY and CDR2 SMNVEV (reference sequence). CDR3 length: 14 amino acids. This CDR3 is CASSLMGQGFGYTF. Written as DNA, the CDR3 is TGTGCCAGCAGTTTAATGGGTCAGGGGTTTGGCTACACCTTC.

The CDR3 here is CASSTWDRDTQYF. CDR3 nucleotides: TGTGCCAGTAGTACCTGGGACAGAGATACGCAGTATTTT. V usage is TRBV19 and J usage is TRBJ2-3, with 7 bases fitting TRBD1. J was trimmed by 5 bases and V by 4 bases; bases with no gene match: 3. Germline CDR1 is LNHDA and CDR2 is SQIVND (reference sequence). This CDR3 contains 13 residues.

This chain links TRBV28 with TRBJ2-7; D perhaps matches TRBD2 (5 bases). This CDR3 comprises 15 residues. The germline CDR1 and CDR2 sequences are MDHEN and SYDVKM. V was shortened by 0 bases and J by 1 base, with 10 bases between the two germline ends. CDR3 protein: CASSLWPSSSYEQYF. The CDR3 nucleotides are TGTGCCAGCAGTTTATGGCCTAGCTCGTCCTACGAGCAGTACTTC.

This clone is a singleton in its sample. The chain uses TRBV28 and TRBJ2-2; the match to TRBD1 covers 7 bases. J was trimmed by 7 bases and V by 7 bases; bases with no gene match: 3. In germline, CDR1 is MDHEN, CDR2 SYDVKM. There are 12 residues in the CDR3. The CDR3 spells CASNRDSGELFF. CDR3 nucleotides: TGTGCCAGCAACCGGGACAGCGGGGAGCTGTTTTTT.

V and J are TRBV27 and TRBJ1-2; the match to TRBD1 covers 7 bases. Germline loops: CDR1 MNHEY, CDR2 SMNVEV (reference sequence). V was clipped by 2 bases and J by 9 bases; unmatched bases: 9. This CDR3 region has 14 residues. The CDR3 sequence is CASSLIRGRGSYTF. CDR3 bases: TGTGCCAGCAGTTTAATAAGGGGGCGGGGTAGCTACACCTTC.